This T cell receptor (beta chain) was captured in a study of T cells in Graves' hyperthyroidism and ophthalmopathy. Study results and caveats: Blood also held most thyroid clonotypes expanded beyond 0.001. In the analysis, a 13 V-J model separated ophthalmopathy from stable hyperthyroidism.

The CDR3 consists of 18 residues. V dropped 5 bases and J dropped 6; count of bases not matched to a gene: 13. TCR beta CDR3 region amplification was performed from RNA transcripts. First-round RT-PCR targeting the TCR CDR3 was performed with the HTBI primer set. MiXCR, applied by TCRdb to the multiplex PCR reads, yields one record per CDR3 protein. The top ten hold approximately 16% of the sample, which has around 530,000 distinct CDR3 sequences, about 15% seen once. This clonotype was observed many times. Its antigen is unknown. The chain has TRBV12-3 or TRBV12-4 and TRBJ2-2; 12 positions match TRBD1. The sequence was obtained from a woman between 18 and 29 years old with Graves' ophthalmopathy. What was sequenced was blood. CDR3 residues: CASSARFSGQGASGELFF. CDR3 bases: TGTGCCAGCAGTGCCCGTTTTTCGGGACAGGGGGCGTCCGGGGAGCTGTTTTTT.